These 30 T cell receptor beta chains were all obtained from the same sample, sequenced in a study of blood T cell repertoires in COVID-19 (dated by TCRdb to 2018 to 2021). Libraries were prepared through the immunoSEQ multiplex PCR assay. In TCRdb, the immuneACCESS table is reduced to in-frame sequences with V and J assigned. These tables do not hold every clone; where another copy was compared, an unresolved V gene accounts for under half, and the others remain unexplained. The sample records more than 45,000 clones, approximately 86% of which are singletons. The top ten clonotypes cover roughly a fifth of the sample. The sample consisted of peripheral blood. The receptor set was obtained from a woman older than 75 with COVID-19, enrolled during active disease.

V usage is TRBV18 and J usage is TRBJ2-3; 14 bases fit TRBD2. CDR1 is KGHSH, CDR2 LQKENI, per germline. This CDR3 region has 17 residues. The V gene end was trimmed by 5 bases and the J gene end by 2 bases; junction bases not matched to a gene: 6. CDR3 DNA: TGTGCCAGCTCAACGGGGACTAGCGGGGGCCCCACAGATACGCAGTATTTT. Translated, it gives CASSTGTSGGPTDTQYF.

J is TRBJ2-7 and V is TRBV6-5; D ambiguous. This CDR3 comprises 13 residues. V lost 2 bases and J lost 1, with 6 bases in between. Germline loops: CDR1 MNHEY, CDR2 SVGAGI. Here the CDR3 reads CASSYTVSYEQYF. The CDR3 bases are TGTGCCAGCAGTTACACAGTGTCCTACGAGCAGTACTTC.

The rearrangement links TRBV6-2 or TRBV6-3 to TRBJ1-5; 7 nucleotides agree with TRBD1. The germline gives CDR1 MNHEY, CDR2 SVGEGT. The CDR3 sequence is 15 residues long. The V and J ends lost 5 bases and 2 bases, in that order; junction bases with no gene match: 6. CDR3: CASSHGQAGNQPQHF. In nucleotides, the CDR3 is TGTGCCAGCAGTCATGGACAGGCGGGCAATCAGCCCCAGCATTTT.

CDR3 DNA sequence: TGTGCCAGCAGCTTAACCGCAGGGGGTAGAGGAAACACCATATATTTT. This codes for CASSLTAGGRGNTIYF. The chain employs TRBV7-6 and TRBJ1-3; 7 bases map to TRBD1. Per germline, CDR1 SGHVS and CDR2 FNYEAQ. The CDR3 contains 16 residues. J lost 4 bases, V lost 2 bases, and 8 bases had no gene match. The variable domain in full, completed from reference TRBV7-6 and TRBJ1-3, reads GAGVSQSPRYKVTKRGQDVALRCDPISGHVSLYWYRQALGQGPEFLTYFNYEAQQDKSGLPNDRFSAERPEGSISTLTIQRTEQRDSAMYRCASSLTAGGRGNTIYFGEGSWLTVV.

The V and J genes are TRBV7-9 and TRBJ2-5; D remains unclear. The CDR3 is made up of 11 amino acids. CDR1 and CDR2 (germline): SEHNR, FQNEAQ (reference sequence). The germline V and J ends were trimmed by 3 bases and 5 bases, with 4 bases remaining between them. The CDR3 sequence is CASSFMETQYF. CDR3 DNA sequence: TGTGCCAGCAGCTTTATGGAGACCCAGTACTTC. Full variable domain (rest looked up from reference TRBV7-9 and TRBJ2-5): DTGVSQNPRHKITKRGQNVTFRCDPISEHNRLYWYRQTLGQGPEFLTYFQNEAQLEKSRLLSDRFSAERPKGSFSTLEIQRTEQGDSAMYLCASSFMETQYFGPGTRLLVL.

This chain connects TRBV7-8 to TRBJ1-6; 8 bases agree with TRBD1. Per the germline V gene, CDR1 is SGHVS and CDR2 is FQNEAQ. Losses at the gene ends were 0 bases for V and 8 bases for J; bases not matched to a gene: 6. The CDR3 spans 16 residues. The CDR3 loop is CASSLAPGGLDSPLHF. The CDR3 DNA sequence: TGTGCCAGCAGCTTAGCCCCAGGGGGCTTAGATTCACCCCTCCACTTT.

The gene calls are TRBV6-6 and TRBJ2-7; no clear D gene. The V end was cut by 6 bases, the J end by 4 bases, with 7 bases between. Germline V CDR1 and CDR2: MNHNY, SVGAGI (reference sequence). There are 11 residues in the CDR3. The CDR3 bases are TGTGCCAGCAGAGCTCAATACGAGCAGTACTTC. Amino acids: CASRAQYEQYF.

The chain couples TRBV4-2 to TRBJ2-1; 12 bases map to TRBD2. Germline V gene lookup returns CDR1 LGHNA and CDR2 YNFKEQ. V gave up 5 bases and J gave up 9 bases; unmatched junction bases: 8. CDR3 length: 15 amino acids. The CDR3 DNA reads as TGTGCCAGCAGCGCTAGCGGGGGGGCCGAGTTTGAGCAGTTCTTC. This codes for CASSASGGAEFEQFF.

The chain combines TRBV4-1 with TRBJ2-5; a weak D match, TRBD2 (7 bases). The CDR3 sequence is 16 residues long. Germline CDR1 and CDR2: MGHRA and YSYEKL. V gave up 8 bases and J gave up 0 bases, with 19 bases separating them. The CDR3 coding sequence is TGCGCCAGCTCTTTAGGGGGGGATTTATACCAAGAGACCCAGTACTTC. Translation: CASSLGGDLYQETQYF.

The CDR3, as DNA: TGCGCCAGCAGCCAAGGATGGGGGGACTCCTACGAGCAGTACTTC. Amino acids: CASSQGWGDSYEQYF. This chain uses TRBV4-1 with TRBJ2-7; possible D gene TRBD2, 6 bases. This CDR3 comprises 15 residues. Germline V gene data show CDR1 as MGHRA and CDR2 as YSYEKL. The V end was cut by 1 base, the J end by 0 bases, with 10 bases between.

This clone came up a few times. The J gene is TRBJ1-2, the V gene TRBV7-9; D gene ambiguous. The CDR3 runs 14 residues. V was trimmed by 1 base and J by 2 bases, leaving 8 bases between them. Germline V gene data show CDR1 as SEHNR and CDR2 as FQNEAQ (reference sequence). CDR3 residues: CASSLGPENYGYTF. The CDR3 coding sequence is TGTGCCAGCAGCTTAGGGCCGGAGAACTATGGCTACACCTTC.

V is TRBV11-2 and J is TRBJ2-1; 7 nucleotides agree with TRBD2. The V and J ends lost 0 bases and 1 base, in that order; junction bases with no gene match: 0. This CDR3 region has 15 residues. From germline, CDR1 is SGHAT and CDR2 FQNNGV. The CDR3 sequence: CASSLEAGSYNEQFF. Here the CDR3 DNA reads TGTGCCAGCAGCTTAGAAGCGGGATCCTACAATGAGCAGTTCTTC.

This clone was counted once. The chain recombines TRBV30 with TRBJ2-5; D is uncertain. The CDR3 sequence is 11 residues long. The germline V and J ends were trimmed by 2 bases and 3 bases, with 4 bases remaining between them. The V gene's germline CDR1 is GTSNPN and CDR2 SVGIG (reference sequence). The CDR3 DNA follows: TGTGCCTGGAGTCTAAAAGAGACCCAGTACTTC. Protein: CAWSLKETQYF.

In nucleotides, the CDR3 is TGCGCCAGCAGCTTTGAAGGAGATTCACCCCTCCACTTT. This sequence encodes CASSFEGDSPLHF. The chain carries TRBV5-1 and TRBJ1-6; D gene unclear. V dropped 2 bases and J dropped 8 bases, with 8 bases sitting between them. This CDR3 spans 13 amino acids. CDR1 SGHRS and CDR2 YFSETQ come from the germline V gene. Full variable domain (outside the CDR3, taken from reference TRBV5-1 and TRBJ1-6): KAGVTQTPRYLIKTRGQQVTLSCSPISGHRSVSWYQQTPGQGLQFLFEYFSETQRNKGNFPGRFSGRQFSNSRSEMNVSTLELGDSALYLCASSFEGDSPLHFGNGTRLTVT.

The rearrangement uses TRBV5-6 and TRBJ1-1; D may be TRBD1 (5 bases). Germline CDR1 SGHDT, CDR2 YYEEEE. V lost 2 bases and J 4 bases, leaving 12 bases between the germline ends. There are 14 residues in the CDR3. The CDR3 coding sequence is TGTGCCAGCAGCTTAAGACAGCTGAGCACTGAAGCTTTCTTT. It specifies CASSLRQLSTEAFF.

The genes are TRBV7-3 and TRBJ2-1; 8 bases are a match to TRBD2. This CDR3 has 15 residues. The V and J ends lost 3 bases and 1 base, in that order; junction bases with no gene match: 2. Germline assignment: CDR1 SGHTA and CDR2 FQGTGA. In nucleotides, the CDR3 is TGTGCCAGCAGCTTCAGCGGGGGTTCCTACAATGAGCAGTTCTTC. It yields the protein CASSFSGGSYNEQFF. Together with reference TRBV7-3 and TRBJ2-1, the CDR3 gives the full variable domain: GAGVSQTPSNKVTEKGKYVELRCDPISGHTALYWYRQSLGQGPEFLIYFQGTGAADDSGLPNDRFFAVRPEGSVSTLKIQRTERGDSAVYLCASSFSGGSYNEQFFGPGTRLTVL.

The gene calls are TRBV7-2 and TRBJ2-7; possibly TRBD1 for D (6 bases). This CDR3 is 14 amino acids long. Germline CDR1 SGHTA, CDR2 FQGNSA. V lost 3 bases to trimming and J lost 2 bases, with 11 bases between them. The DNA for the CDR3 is TGTGCCAGCAGCTTGACAGGCTCAGCCTACGAGCAGTACTTC. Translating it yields CASSLTGSAYEQYF.

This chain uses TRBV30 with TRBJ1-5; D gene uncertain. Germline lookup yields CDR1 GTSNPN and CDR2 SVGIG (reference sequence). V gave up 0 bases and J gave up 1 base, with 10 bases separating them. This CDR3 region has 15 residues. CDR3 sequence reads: CAWSVYGGSNQPQHF. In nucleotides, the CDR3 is TGTGCCTGGAGTGTATATGGCGGAAGCAATCAGCCCCAGCATTTT.

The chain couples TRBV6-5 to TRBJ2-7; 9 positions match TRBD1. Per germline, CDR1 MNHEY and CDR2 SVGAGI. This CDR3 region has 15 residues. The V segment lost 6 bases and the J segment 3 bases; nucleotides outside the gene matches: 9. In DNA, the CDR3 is TGTGCCAGCAGACCGGACAGGGGCTTAATCTACGAGCAGTACTTC. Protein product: CASRPDRGLIYEQYF.

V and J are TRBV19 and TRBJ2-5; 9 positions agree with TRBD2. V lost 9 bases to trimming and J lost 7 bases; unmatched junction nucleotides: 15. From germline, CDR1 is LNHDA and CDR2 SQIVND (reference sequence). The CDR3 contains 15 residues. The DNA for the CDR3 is TGTGCCAGCAAGAACTTAGCGGGGGCCCCAGGGACCCAGTACTTC. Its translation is CASKNLAGAPGTQYF.

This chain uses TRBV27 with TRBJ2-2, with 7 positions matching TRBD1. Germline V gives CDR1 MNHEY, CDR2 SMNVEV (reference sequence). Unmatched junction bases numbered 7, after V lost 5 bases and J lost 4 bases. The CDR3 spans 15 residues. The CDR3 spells CASSPGQVRTGELFF. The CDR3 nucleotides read TGTGCCAGCAGTCCCGGACAGGTGCGCACCGGGGAGCTGTTTTTT.

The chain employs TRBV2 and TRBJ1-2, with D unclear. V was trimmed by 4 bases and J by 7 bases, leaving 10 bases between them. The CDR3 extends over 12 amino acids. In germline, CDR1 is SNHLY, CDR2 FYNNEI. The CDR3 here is CASSAVAGGYTF. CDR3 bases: TGTGCCAGCAGTGCGGTTGCGGGTGGCTACACCTTC.

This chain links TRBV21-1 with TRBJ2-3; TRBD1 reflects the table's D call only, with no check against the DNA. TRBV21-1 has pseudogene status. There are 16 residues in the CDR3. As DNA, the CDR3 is TGTGCCAGCAGCAAGGAGAAGACAGGCCGCACAGATACGCAGTATTTT. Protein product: CASSKEKTGRTDTQYF.

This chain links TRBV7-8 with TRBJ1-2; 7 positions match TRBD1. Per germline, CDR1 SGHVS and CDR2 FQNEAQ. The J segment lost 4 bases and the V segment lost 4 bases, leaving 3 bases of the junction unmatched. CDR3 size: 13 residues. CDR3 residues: CASSSGQAYGYTF. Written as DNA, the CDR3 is TGTGCCAGCAGCTCCGGACAGGCCTATGGCTACACCTTC.

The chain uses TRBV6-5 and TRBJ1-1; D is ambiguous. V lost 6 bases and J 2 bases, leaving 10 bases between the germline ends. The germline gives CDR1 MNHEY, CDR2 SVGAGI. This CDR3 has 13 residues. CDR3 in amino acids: CASSHNSNTEAFF. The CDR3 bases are TGTGCCAGCAGCCACAATTCAAACACTGAAGCTTTCTTT.

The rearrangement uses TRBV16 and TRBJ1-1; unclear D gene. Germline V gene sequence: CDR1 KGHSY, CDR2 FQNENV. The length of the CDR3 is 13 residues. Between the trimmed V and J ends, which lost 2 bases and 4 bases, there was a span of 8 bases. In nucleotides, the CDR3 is TGTGCCAGCAGCCAAGCACTAGGCACTGAAGCTTTCTTT. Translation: CASSQALGTEAFF.

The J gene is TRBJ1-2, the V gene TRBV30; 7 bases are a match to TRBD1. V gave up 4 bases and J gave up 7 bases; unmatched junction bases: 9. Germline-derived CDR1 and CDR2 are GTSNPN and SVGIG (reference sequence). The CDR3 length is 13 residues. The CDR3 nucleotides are TGTGCCTGGACACAGGGGAAGCTGGGTGGCTACACCTTC. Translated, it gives CAWTQGKLGGYTF.

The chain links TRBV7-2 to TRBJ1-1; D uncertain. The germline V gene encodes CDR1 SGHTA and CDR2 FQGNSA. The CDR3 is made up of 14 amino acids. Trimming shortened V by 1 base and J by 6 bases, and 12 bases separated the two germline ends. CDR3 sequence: CASSLVGSGSEAFF. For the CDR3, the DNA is TGTGCCAGCAGCTTAGTCGGTTCGGGGTCTGAAGCTTTCTTT.

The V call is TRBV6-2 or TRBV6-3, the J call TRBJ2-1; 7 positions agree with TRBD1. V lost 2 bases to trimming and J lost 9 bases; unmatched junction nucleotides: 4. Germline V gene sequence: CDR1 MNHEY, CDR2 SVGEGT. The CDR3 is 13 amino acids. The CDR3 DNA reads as TGTGCCAGCAGTTACATACAGGGGTCTGAGCAGTTCTTC. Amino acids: CASSYIQGSEQFF.

The CDR3 sequence: CASSLRDSSYNEQFF. In nucleotides, the CDR3 is TGTGCCAGCAGCTTAAGGGACAGCTCCTACAATGAGCAGTTCTTC. The V gene is TRBV7-2, the J gene TRBJ2-1, with 7 bases fitting TRBD1. CDR3 length equals 15 residues. Germline loops: CDR1 SGHTA, CDR2 FQGNSA. V was pared by 2 bases and J by 0 bases, with 1 base of the junction left unmatched.